This note documents a single T cell receptor (beta chain) sequence. As processed by the authors: Estimation of nucleated cell counts relied on the amplification of reference gene primers. Sequencing was performed with immunoSEQ multiplex PCR; in TCRdb, only in-frame clones are kept and a portion is missing. D and trimming come from the DNA, and the V and J calls and clone size come from that table. Of 90,000 to 150,000 clones detected, about 80% appear once; the ten largest clones hold 3% to 4.5%. The sample comes from a study of blood T cell repertoires in COVID-19. Across the whole study: The United States, Italy and Spain were the sources of the acute and convalescent COVID-19 samples. Sources were T cells, B-cell-depleted T cells, or PBMCs; the material itself was cDNA or gDNA.

V gave up 7 bases and J gave up 6 bases, with 16 bases separating them. This CDR3 contains 13 residues. Germline V gives CDR1 WSHSY, CDR2 SAAADI. Source material: peripheral blood. This TCR was sampled from a woman over 75 with acute or convalescent COVID-19. The chain couples TRBV10-2 to TRBJ2-7; maybe TRBD1 (5 bases). CDR3 sequence (DNA): TGCGCCAGCAATGGACAAGGGGTAGGCGAGCAGTACTTC. It specifies CASNGQGVGEQYF.